One sample yielded the 21 T cell receptor beta chains listed below, sequenced in a study of identical twins. MiXCR was run by TCRdb on the 5' RACE reads, yielding one entry per CDR3 protein. Of about 240,000 distinct CDR3 sequences in the sample, more than 9% were seen once. The sequenced sample was memory T cells sorted from blood. These receptors were taken from a man in his forties or fifties in good health.

This clonotype was seen a few times. V gene TRBV6-2 or TRBV6-3 combines with J gene TRBJ1-1, with D hard to call. CDR1 MNHEY and CDR2 SVGEGT come from the germline V gene. This CDR3 is built from 13 residues. With 7 bases removed from V and 6 bases from J, the gap between germline ends came to 15 bases. The CDR3 DNA follows: TGTGCCAGCAAGGCCCCGGCAGGCTCTGAAGCTTTCTTT. Translating gives CASKAPAGSEAFF.

This clonotype came up many times. The chain is built from TRBV5-1 and TRBJ2-3, with TRBD1 matching over 11 bases. With 4 bases clipped from V and 2 bases from J, the junction kept 6 bases outside the gene matches. Germline CDR1 and CDR2: SGHRS and YFSETQ. The CDR3 is made up of 16 amino acids. CDR3 nucleotides: TGCGCCAGCAGCCCCGGAGGACAGGGGGCCACAGATACGCAGTATTTT. Amino acids: CASSPGGQGATDTQYF.

The chain combines TRBV2 with TRBJ2-5; TRBD2 is a possible D gene (7 bases). The ends were cut back, 8 bases at V and 2 bases at J, with 15 bases in the middle. Looked up from germline, CDR1 is SNHLY and CDR2 is FYNNEI. The CDR3 loop spans 14 amino acids. CDR3 protein: CASRGDTHQETQYF. CDR3 nucleotide sequence: TGTGCCAGCCGGGGGGACACCCATCAAGAGACCCAGTACTTC.

In its sample, this clonotype was seen many times. In DNA form, the CDR3 reads TGTGCCAGCAGCCCCGGGGGGAGCACAGATACGCAGTATTTT. Translating gives CASSPGGSTDTQYF. The rearrangement joins TRBV11-2 to TRBJ2-3, with 7 nucleotides matching TRBD2. The junction had 2 bases not matched to a gene; V was cut back by 5 bases and J by 0 bases. The CDR3 spans 14 residues. In germline, CDR1 is SGHAT, CDR2 FQNNGV.

This clonotype was counted ten times or more. The rearrangement uses TRBV2 and TRBJ2-1; 10 nucleotides line up with TRBD2. The J segment lost 4 bases and the V segment lost 5 bases, leaving 8 bases of the junction unmatched. CDR1 SNHLY and CDR2 FYNNEI come from the germline V gene. The CDR3 contains 16 residues. CDR3 coding DNA: TGTGCCAGCAGTCAAATGCTAGCGGGGGTATACAATGAGCAGTTCTTC. Encoded protein: CASSQMLAGVYNEQFF.

V gene TRBV20-1 combines with J gene TRBJ2-2, with a possible D match to TRBD1 (5 bases). Germline CDR1 is DFQATT and CDR2 is SNEGSKA (reference sequence). Trimming left V 3 bases short and J 5 bases short, with 7 bases between. The CDR3 is 12 amino acids. CDR3 sequence: CSASQGTGELFF. As DNA, the CDR3 is TGCAGTGCTAGTCAGGGAACCGGGGAGCTGTTTTTT.

In this sample, this clonotype turned up once. This rearrangement joins TRBV4-2 to TRBJ2-3; a weak D match, TRBD2 (7 bases). CDR1 LGHNA and CDR2 YNFKEQ come from the germline V gene. V gave up 2 bases and J gave up 3 bases, with 12 bases separating them. This CDR3 is built from 15 residues. The CDR3 region has the DNA TGTGCCAGCAGCCAAAGGGGGGGGCGTACAGATACGCAGTATTTT. It translates to CASSQRGGRTDTQYF.

This clonotype occurred many times. The chain recombines TRBV28 with TRBJ2-5, with D unresolved. V lost 2 bases and J lost 5, with 9 bases in between. Germline CDR1 is MDHEN and CDR2 is SYDVKM. This CDR3 spans 13 amino acids. The CDR3 reads CASSLNKWETQYF. The CDR3 DNA is TGTGCCAGCAGTTTAAACAAATGGGAGACCCAGTACTTC.

This clonotype has ten or more counts. V gene TRBV10-3 combines with J gene TRBJ2-2; 10 bases agree with TRBD1. CDR1 is ENHRY and CDR2 is SYGVKD in the germline V gene. V was clipped by 6 bases and J by 6 bases; unmatched bases: 1. The CDR3 runs 13 residues. CDR3 in DNA: TGTGCCATCAGGGGACAGGGGCCCGGGGAGCTGTTTTTT. Protein product: CAIRGQGPGELFF.

This clonotype has more than one count but fewer than ten. The CDR3 DNA follows: TGCGCCAGCAGCCAAGATGCCATGGTGGCCCTCGTAGGTGGCTACACCTTC. Translated: CASSQDAMVALVGGYTF. This chain connects TRBV4-3 to TRBJ1-2; D not resolved. The CDR3 has 17 amino acids. The ends were cut back, 0 bases at V and 7 bases at J, with 21 bases in the middle. CDR1 is LGHNA and CDR2 is YSLEER in the germline V gene.

This clonotype was seen repeatedly, ten times or more. The chain carries TRBV12-3 or TRBV12-4 and TRBJ2-1; 7 bases are shared with TRBD2. CDR3 length: 15 amino acids. The J segment lost 6 bases and the V segment lost 5 bases, leaving 10 bases of the junction unmatched. Written as DNA, the CDR3 is TGTGCCAGCAGTCAAGGGGCTAGCGGAATCAATGAGCAGTTCTTC. It translates to CASSQGASGINEQFF.

This clonotype was recorded at least ten times. The chain is built from TRBV12-3 or TRBV12-4 and TRBJ2-7; weak D call: TRBD1 (7 bases). V was cut by 5 bases and J by 0 bases, with 11 bases left in between. CDR3 size: 14 residues. The CDR3: CASSRQGGSYEQYF. In nucleotides, the CDR3 is TGTGCCAGCAGTCGACAGGGAGGCTCCTACGAGCAGTACTTC.

This clonotype has just a few counts. CDR3 region: CSARHLTSGSYNEQFF. In nucleotides, the CDR3 is TGCAGTGCTAGACACTTGACTAGCGGATCCTACAATGAGCAGTTCTTC. The rearrangement joins TRBV20-1 to TRBJ2-1, with TRBD2 identical over 9 bases. CDR3 size: 16 residues. Germline CDR1 reads DFQATT; CDR2 reads SNEGSKA (reference sequence). J gave up 1 base and V 2 bases, and 6 bases lay outside the gene matches.

This clonotype was found many times. The chain couples TRBV20-1 to TRBJ2-1; no reliable D call. V lost 0 bases and J 0 bases, leaving 6 bases between the germline ends. The CDR3 contains 14 residues. CDR1 and CDR2 from the germline V gene are DFQATT and SNEGSKA (reference sequence). The CDR3 DNA reads as TGCAGTGCTAGAGAAGGTAGCTCCTACAATGAGCAGTTCTTC. Translation gives CSAREGSSYNEQFF.

This clonotype was counted at least ten times. The chain employs TRBV6-2 or TRBV6-3 and TRBJ2-3; the match to TRBD1 covers 8 bases. Unmatched junction bases numbered 21, after V lost 0 bases and J lost 10 bases. Germline V CDR1 and CDR2: MNHEY, SVGEGT. The CDR3 loop spans 19 amino acids. CDR3: CASSYSPTTALRQGAAQYF. The CDR3 nucleotides read TGTGCCAGCAGTTACTCACCCACGACGGCGTTGAGGCAGGGGGCTGCGCAGTATTTT.

This clonotype was seen a handful of times. The rearrangement joins TRBV18 to TRBJ2-3, with TRBD2 identical over 10 bases. The V gene end was trimmed by 3 bases and the J gene end by 4 bases; junction bases not matched to a gene: 7. CDR3 size: 16 residues. CDR1 is KGHSH, CDR2 LQKENI, per germline. CDR3 sequence: CASSPIPGTSADTQYF. The DNA for the CDR3 is TGTGCCAGCTCACCGATCCCGGGGACTAGCGCAGATACGCAGTATTTT. Full variable domain (rest looked up from reference TRBV18 and TRBJ2-3): NAGVMQNPRHLVRRRGQEARLRCSPMKGHSHVYWYRQLPEEGLKFMVYLQKENIIDESGMPKERFSAEFPKEGPSILRIQQVVRGDSAAYFCASSPIPGTSADTQYFGPGTRLTVL.

The table lists this clonotype with a few counts. This chain joins TRBV12-3 or TRBV12-4 and TRBJ2-3, with TRBD1 matching 7 bases. This CDR3 comprises 19 residues. V shed 5 bases, J shed 0 bases, and the junction held 17 bases outside the gene matches. In DNA, the CDR3 is TGTGCCAGCAGTCCGGACAGGAGCCAACGAACAACTAGCACAGATACGCAGTATTTT. Translation gives CASSPDRSQRTTSTDTQYF.

The chain has TRBV6-2 or TRBV6-3 and TRBJ2-4; 10 nucleotides agree with TRBD2. The CDR3 consists of 17 residues. Per the germline V gene, CDR1 is MNHEY and CDR2 is SVGEGT. The V segment lost 2 bases and the J segment 2 bases; nucleotides outside the gene matches: 6. The chain's CDR3 is CASSYRASGSPKNIQYF. CDR3 nucleotides: TGTGCCAGCAGTTACCGGGCTAGCGGGAGCCCCAAAAACATTCAGTACTTC.

In this sample, this clonotype turned up a few times. This chain links TRBV7-9 with TRBJ1-1; D unclear. Germline loops: CDR1 SEHNR, CDR2 FQNEAQ (reference sequence). Trimming removed 1 base at V and 0 bases at J, with 9 bases between. This CDR3 has 15 residues. CDR3 sequence (DNA): TGTGCCAGCAGCTTAGATCTGGGGATGAACACTGAAGCTTTCTTT. Protein sequence: CASSLDLGMNTEAFF.

CDR3 coding DNA: TGTGCCAGCAGTTTGTCTCTGGGACTAGCATCCTACAATGAGCAGTTCTTC. Translated: CASSLSLGLASYNEQFF. The rearrangement links TRBV27 to TRBJ2-1; 9 positions match TRBD2. Germline V gene sequence: CDR1 MNHEY, CDR2 SMNVEV (reference sequence). Germline trimming cut 3 bases from V and 1 base from J; bases unmatched to any gene: 7. The CDR3 runs 17 residues.

The chain has TRBV7-6 and TRBJ1-6, with D tentatively TRBD1 (6 bases). This CDR3 has 15 amino acids. The germline gives CDR1 SGHVS, CDR2 FNYEAQ. The ends were cut back, 5 bases at V and 8 bases at J, with 16 bases in the middle. CDR3 sequence reads: CASSQSGTSYSPLHF. CDR3 DNA: TGTGCCAGCAGCCAATCCGGGACAAGTTATTCACCCCTCCACTTT.